These 20 T cell receptor beta chains were sequenced from one sample in a study of blood T cells in healthy people across ages (dated by TCRdb to between 2014 and 2017). Receptor libraries were prepared by 5' RACE. Reads for this sample came from an Illumina HiSeq 2500. A second PCR of roughly 6 to 11 cycles was run with a J-beta primer mix and a sample-barcoded 5' primer. TCRdb reworked the public reads: Q25 trimming with fastp, MiXCR clone assembly, productive beta chains retained. Each entry is one CDR3 protein sequence, shown with its most common DNA and genes. Recorded for this sample are about 1.4 million distinct CDR3 sequences; 45% to 70% of them occurred a single time. The ten largest clones capture about 6.3% of the sample. Sequenced: blood. The receptors here all came from a man aged 18 to 29 in good health.

The chain employs TRBV12-3 or TRBV12-4 and TRBJ2-4; D not resolved. Trimming took 5 bases from V and 0 from J, leaving 11 bases between them. The CDR3 contains 15 residues. The CDR3 here is CASSTLQIAKNIQYF. CDR3 nucleotides: TGTGCCAGCAGTACACTACAGATAGCCAAAAACATTCAGTACTTC.

V is TRBV7-2 and J is TRBJ2-5; a possible D gene is TRBD2 (6 bases). The DNA end is a closer match to TRBJ2-7, so the J assignment may be wrong. The CDR3 is made up of 14 amino acids. Germline V CDR1 and CDR2: SGHTA, FQGNSA. In DNA form, the CDR3 reads TGTGCCAGCACCTTGACTAGTCGTACTTACGAGCAGTACTTC. Encoded protein: CASTLTSRTYEQYF.

The V and J genes are TRBV7-2 and TRBJ1-1, with D tentatively TRBD1 (6 bases). Looked up from germline, CDR1 is SGHTA and CDR2 is FQGNSA. The CDR3 is 15 amino acids. Trimming took 2 bases from V and 4 from J, leaving 14 bases between them. For the CDR3, the DNA is TGTGCCAGCAGCTTATTAAGGGGGAAGGTCACTGAAGCTTTCTTT. This gives the protein CASSLLRGKVTEAFF.

This chain uses TRBV10-2 with TRBJ2-7; weak D call: TRBD1 (6 bases). CDR1 is WSHSY, CDR2 SAAADI, per germline. The CDR3 sequence is 15 residues long. V was cut by 3 bases and J by 6 bases, with 18 bases left in between. CDR3 DNA sequence: TGCGCCAGCAGTGACTTCGCGGACAGAATCCCCGAGCAGTACTTC. Translated: CASSDFADRIPEQYF.

This sequence joins TRBV27 and TRBJ1-6; D remains ambiguous. Trimming stripped 6 bases from V and 10 bases from J, with 13 bases between. The CDR3 consists of 13 residues. The germline CDR1 and CDR2 sequences are MNHEY and SMNVEV (reference sequence). The CDR3 sequence is CASSPVKQSPLHF. The CDR3 nucleotides are TGTGCCAGCAGCCCCGTAAAACAGTCACCCCTCCACTTT.

J is TRBJ2-7 and V is TRBV6-2 or TRBV6-3, with 11 bases fitting TRBD2. Germline V gene sequence: CDR1 MNHEY, CDR2 SVGEGT. The CDR3 covers 17 residues. Trimming took 5 bases from V and 3 from J; bases not matched to a gene: 12. CDR3 coding DNA: TGTGCCAGCAGTCCCACTCGGACTAGCGGGTTCTACTACGAGCAGTACTTC. Amino acid sequence: CASSPTRTSGFYYEQYF.

This sequence joins TRBV29-1 and TRBJ2-7; D remains unclear. The V gene's germline CDR1 is SQVTM and CDR2 ANQGSEA. The CDR3 has 13 residues. The V end lost 7 bases, the J end lost 6 bases, and 19 bases lay between the germline ends. CDR3 nucleotide sequence: TGCAGCGCCAACGACCAATCCCTCGGCGAGCAGTACTTC. The encoded protein is CSANDQSLGEQYF.

This chain links TRBV6-6 with TRBJ2-7; D possibly corresponds to TRBD1 (5 bases). The V gene lost 3 bases and the J gene lost 0 bases, with 15 bases spanning the gap. Germline V gene data show CDR1 as MNHNY and CDR2 as SVGAGI (reference sequence). This CDR3 has 16 residues. CDR3 loop: CASSYNQGLSSYEQYF. CDR3 sequence (DNA): TGTGCCAGCAGTTATAACCAGGGATTGAGCTCCTACGAGCAGTACTTC.

This chain connects TRBV29-1 to TRBJ1-2, with 11 bases identical to TRBD1. CDR1 is SQVTM and CDR2 is ANQGSEA in the germline V gene. V shed 6 bases and J 5 bases; nucleotides not matched to a gene: 8. The CDR3 is 14 residues long. The DNA of the CDR3 is TGCAGCGTGGACCGGGACAGGGGGAGGTATGGCTACACCTTC. It specifies CSVDRDRGRYGYTF.

Only a few counts were recorded for this clonotype. This chain joins TRBV20-1 and TRBJ2-1; 8 bases fit TRBD2. From germline, CDR1 is DFQATT and CDR2 SNEGSKA (reference sequence). V lost 0 bases, J lost 7 bases, and 8 bases stayed unmatched. The CDR3 is made up of 15 amino acids. CDR3 sequence reads: CSARDRLAGYNEQFF. CDR3 bases: TGCAGTGCTAGAGATCGGCTAGCGGGTTATAATGAGCAGTTCTTC.

This clonotype turned up a few times. DNA for the CDR3: TGTGCCAGCAGCTTACTTGACAGGATAAGTGGCTACACCTTC. Translated, it gives CASSLLDRISGYTF. The J gene is TRBJ1-2, the V gene TRBV7-9, with D maybe TRBD1 (6 bases). This CDR3 region has 14 residues. Germline V lookup: CDR1 SEHNR, CDR2 FQNEAQ (reference sequence). V was cut by 2 bases and J by 7 bases, with 14 bases left in between.

This clonotype has just a few counts. The chain joins TRBV27 to TRBJ2-5; TRBD1 aligns across 7 bases. This CDR3 comprises 14 residues. Germline CDR1 and CDR2: MNHEY and SMNVEV (reference sequence). With V trimmed by 4 bases and J by 5 bases, 7 bases remained unmatched. The CDR3 protein is CASSSTGVEETQYF. The CDR3 region has the DNA TGTGCCAGCAGTTCTACAGGGGTTGAGGAGACCCAGTACTTC.

The chain joins TRBV29-1 to TRBJ1-1; a weak D match, TRBD1 (6 bases). CDR3 length: 13 residues. Germline assignment: CDR1 SQVTM and CDR2 ANQGSEA. Trimming took 2 bases from V and 6 from J, leaving 13 bases between them. CDR3 DNA sequence: TGCAGCGTTGAATTGCAGGGGAGGGCTGAAGCTTTCTTT. It translates to CSVELQGRAEAFF.

This clonotype was found a few times. The J gene is TRBJ2-4, the V gene TRBV4-3, with 8 positions matching TRBD1. The trim removed 0 bases at V and 13 bases at J, leaving 14 bases unmatched. Germline values: CDR1 LGHNA, CDR2 YSLEER. The length of the CDR3 is 16 residues. The CDR3 sequence is CASSQDPGTGQKEQYF. CDR3 coding DNA: TGCGCCAGCAGCCAAGATCCGGGGACAGGACAAAAAGAGCAGTACTTC.

V is TRBV29-1 and J is TRBJ2-2; possibly TRBD1 or TRBD2 for D (6 bases each). The length of the CDR3 is 13 residues. Trimming removed 3 bases from V and 8 bases from J, with 13 bases in between. Germline values: CDR1 SQVTM, CDR2 ANQGSEA. CDR3 in amino acids: CSVDTRGTGELFF. The CDR3 coding sequence is TGCAGCGTTGATACCCGGGGGACAGGGGAGCTGTTTTTT.

V is TRBV3-1 and J is TRBJ2-3; D gene unclear. This CDR3 contains 14 residues. V was cut by 0 bases and J by 4 bases, with 8 bases left in between. In germline, CDR1 is LGHDT, CDR2 YNNKEL (reference sequence). The CDR3 here is CASSQDLTADTQYF. For the CDR3, the DNA is TGTGCCAGCAGCCAAGATCTAACGGCAGATACGCAGTATTTT.

This clonotype has just a few counts. The gene calls are TRBV5-5 and TRBJ2-2, with TRBD1 matching over 9 bases. Losses at the gene ends were 4 bases for V and 0 bases for J; bases not matched to a gene: 7. Germline CDR1 is SGHKS and CDR2 is YYEKEE (reference sequence). The CDR3 length is 17 residues. CDR3 region: CASSLGGTGPNTGELFF. CDR3 coding DNA: TGTGCCAGCAGCCTTGGAGGGACAGGGCCGAACACCGGGGAGCTGTTTTTT.

This clonotype was counted a few times. The chain couples TRBV7-6 to TRBJ2-4; D is undetermined. TRBJ2-5 matches the DNA end more closely, so the J call is doubtful. This CDR3 has 14 amino acids. Germline CDR1 is SGHVS and CDR2 is FNYEAQ. CDR3 residues: CASSPNGKQETQYF. The CDR3 DNA reads as TGTGCCAGCAGCCCCAATGGGAAACAAGAGACCCAGTACTTC.

The gene calls are TRBV6-1 and TRBJ1-2; a weak D match, TRBD1 (5 bases). The germline V and J ends were trimmed by 5 bases and 2 bases, with 24 bases remaining between them. Germline V CDR1 and CDR2: MNHNS, SASEGT. This CDR3 comprises 18 residues. The CDR3 here is CASSPMKGLGYGNYGYTF. The CDR3 DNA reads as TGTGCCAGCAGTCCGATGAAGGGGCTTGGGTATGGGAACTATGGCTACACCTTC.

The V call is TRBV28, the J call TRBJ2-4; 12 nucleotides line up with TRBD2. The J call is uncertain, as TRBJ2-7 better fits the DNA end. This CDR3 is 19 amino acids long. The V gene's germline CDR1 is MDHEN and CDR2 SYDVKM. The CDR3 sequence: CASTSPGVGLAGRPYEQYF. The CDR3 bases are TGTGCCAGCACCTCACCGGGCGTAGGACTAGCGGGGCGACCCTACGAGCAGTACTTC.